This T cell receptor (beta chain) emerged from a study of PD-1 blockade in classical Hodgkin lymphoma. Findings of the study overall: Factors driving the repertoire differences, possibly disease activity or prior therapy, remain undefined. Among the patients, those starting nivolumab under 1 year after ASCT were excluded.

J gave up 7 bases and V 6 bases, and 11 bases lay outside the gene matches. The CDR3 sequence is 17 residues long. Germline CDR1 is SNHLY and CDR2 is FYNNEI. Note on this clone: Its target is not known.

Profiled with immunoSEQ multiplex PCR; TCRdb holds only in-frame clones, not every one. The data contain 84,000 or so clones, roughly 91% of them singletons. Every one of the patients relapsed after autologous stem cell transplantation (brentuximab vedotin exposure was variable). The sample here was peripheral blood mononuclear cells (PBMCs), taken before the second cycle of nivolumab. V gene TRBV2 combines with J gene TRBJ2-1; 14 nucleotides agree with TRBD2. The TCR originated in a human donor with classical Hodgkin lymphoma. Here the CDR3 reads CASRRGLAGVMGNEQFF. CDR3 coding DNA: TGTGCCAGCAGGAGGGGACTAGCGGGAGTAATGGGAAATGAGCAGTTCTTC.